This T cell receptor beta chain came from a study of control samples from healthy donors and cancer patients. Sequenced by immunoSEQ multiplex PCR; TCRdb stores in-frame clones only, minus some. The sample consists of 45,000 to 60,000 clones, around 94% of them appearing once. Sequencing was done on a sample of blood. The sequence was collected from a man aged 25 to 40 in good health.

DNA for the CDR3: TGTGCCAGCTTTGGCGCCGGGACTCAGGGCGAGCAGTACTTC. Protein: CASFGAGTQGEQYF. The chain combines TRBV7-8 with TRBJ2-7; D might be TRBD2 (6 bases). The V gene lost 8 bases and the J gene lost 6 bases, with 20 bases spanning the gap. CDR1 SGHVS and CDR2 FQNEAQ come from the germline V gene. There are 14 residues in the CDR3.